The 5 T cell receptor beta chains given below trace back to one sample, sequenced in a study of human T cells and chemical hapten exposure. Time point of the sample: pre-sensitization, week 0. This sample's treatment: therapeutic diphenylcyclopropenone sensitization with weekly scalp DPC. MiXCR, applied by TCRdb to the RACE reads, yields one record per CDR3 protein. The sample shows 180,000 or so distinct CDR3 sequences, roughly 30% of them seen only once. The source material was whole blood, sampled in connection with sensitization to the hapten diphenylcyclopropenone (DPC). The receptor set was obtained from a woman aged 30 to 39 with alopecia areata. Some clones in this sample may be carry-over from other donors' samples.

In this sample, this clonotype turned up once. The rearrangement uses TRBV24-1 and TRBJ2-7; unclear D gene. The CDR3 covers 13 residues. The V and J ends lost 5 bases and 0 bases respectively, with 7 bases between them. Germline CDR1 reads KGHDR; CDR2 reads SFDVKD. The CDR3, as DNA: TGTGCCACCAGTGGCGCTAACTCCTACGAGCAGTACTTC. As protein: CATSGANSYEQYF.

V is TRBV6-2 or TRBV6-3 and J is TRBJ2-1; D is possibly TRBD1 (5 bases). Germline CDR1 reads MNHEY; CDR2 reads SVGEGT. Trimming shortened V by 6 bases and J by 10 bases, and 13 bases separated the two germline ends. This CDR3 contains 12 residues. CDR3 residues: CASSATVREQFF. The DNA of the CDR3 is TGTGCCAGCAGCGCGACAGTAAGGGAGCAGTTCTTC.

This clonotype was counted between two and nine times. V gene TRBV29-1 combines with J gene TRBJ2-1, with no clear D. Per germline, CDR1 SQVTM and CDR2 ANQGSEA. The V and J ends lost 4 bases and 2 bases respectively, with 12 bases between them. The CDR3 length is 14 residues. Written as DNA, the CDR3 is TGCAGCGTTGGACGGCCCGAGACCTACAATGAGCAGTTCTTC. Its translation: CSVGRPETYNEQFF.

V gene TRBV7-2 combines with J gene TRBJ2-7; D may correspond to TRBD1 or TRBD2 (5 bases each). Germline CDR1 is SGHTA and CDR2 is FQGNSA. Trimming pared 7 bases from V and 4 bases from J, leaving 17 bases between. The CDR3 is made up of 14 amino acids. Here the CDR3 reads CASNQNRGPYEQYF. CDR3 coding DNA: TGTGCCAGCAACCAAAACCGGGGCCCGTACGAGCAGTACTTC.

In its sample, this clonotype was seen a few times. This chain links TRBV28 with TRBJ2-7; no reliable D call. Trimming left V 5 bases short and J 2 bases short, with 16 bases between. Germline assignment: CDR1 MDHEN and CDR2 SYDVKM. This CDR3 has 15 residues. The CDR3: CASSLSAAWTYEQYF. DNA for the CDR3: TGTGCCAGCAGTCTTTCCGCGGCTTGGACCTACGAGCAGTACTTC.